The 29 T cell receptor beta chains presented below share a single source sample, sequenced in a study of CD8 T cells in Susac syndrome. It was with random hexamers that roughly 0.5 to 1 ug RNA was reverse transcribed. MiXCR was run by TCRdb on the immunoSEQ multiplex PCR reads, yielding one entry per CDR3 protein. The table includes about 110,000 distinct CDR3 sequences, about 95% detected once. Sequenced material: CD4+ T cells from PBMCs. The receptor source for this set is a human donor in good health.

The CDR3 sequence: CASSLRVDGIGTEAFF. In DNA, the CDR3 is TGTGCCAGCAGCCTTAGGGTGGATGGGATCGGAACTGAAGCTTTCTTT. This rearrangement joins TRBV9 to TRBJ1-1; no reliable D call. This CDR3 has 16 residues. V lost 4 bases to trimming and J lost 5 bases, with 21 bases between them. CDR1 and CDR2 from the germline V gene are SGDLS and YYNGEE. Drawing the rest from reference TRBV9 and TRBJ1-1, the complete variable domain is DSGVTQTPKHLITATGQRVTLRCSPRSGDLSVYWYQQSLDQGLQFLIQYYNGEERAKGNILERFSAQQFPDLHSELNLSSLELGDSALYFCASSLRVDGIGTEAFFGQGTRLTVV.

J is TRBJ1-2 and V is TRBV5-6; D possibly corresponds to TRBD1 (5 bases). The germline V gene has CDR1 SGHDT and CDR2 YYEEEE. The V end lost 0 bases, the J end lost 1 base, and 7 bases lay between the germline ends. The CDR3 runs to 14 residues. The chain's CDR3 is CASSLGGFNYGYTF. The CDR3 DNA is TGTGCCAGCAGCTTGGGGGGGTTTAACTATGGCTACACCTTC.

This clonotype was seen only once. The rearrangement uses TRBV3-1 and TRBJ1-5; D is uncertain. In germline, CDR1 is LGHDT, CDR2 YNNKEL (reference sequence). V was cut by 7 bases and J by 0 bases, with 10 bases left in between. This CDR3 has 14 residues. Here the CDR3 DNA reads TGTGCCAGCACCCTTGGAAATAGCAATCAGCCCCAGCATTTT. As protein: CASTLGNSNQPQHF.

The count of this clonotype is one. The J gene is TRBJ1-1, the V gene TRBV2; no definite D call. The CDR3 consists of 14 residues. Germline CDR1 reads SNHLY; CDR2 reads FYNNEI. The V and J ends lost 5 bases and 2 bases respectively, with 12 bases between them. DNA of the CDR3: TGTGCCAGCAGTATAAGAGGGAAAAACACTGAAGCTTTCTTT. It is translated as CASSIRGKNTEAFF.

This chain connects TRBV4-1 to TRBJ1-6; no firm D call. CDR1 and CDR2 from the germline V gene are MGHRA and YSYEKL. V was clipped by 2 bases and J by 3 bases, with 8 bases between them. The CDR3 runs to 15 residues. CDR3 loop: CASSQSVLYNSPLHF. The CDR3 coding sequence is TGCGCCAGCAGCCAAAGCGTCCTCTATAATTCACCCCTCCACTTT.

The chain is built from TRBV20-1 and TRBJ2-1, with 7 positions matching TRBD2. This CDR3 has 14 amino acids. The V segment lost 5 bases and the J segment 4 bases; nucleotides outside the gene matches: 8. Germline V gives CDR1 DFQATT, CDR2 SNEGSKA (reference sequence). In DNA, the CDR3 is TGCAGTGCTCCGTCTCTAGCGGTGTACAATGAGCAGTTCTTC. Encoded protein: CSAPSLAVYNEQFF.

The gene calls are TRBV18 and TRBJ1-1; tentatively, D is TRBD1 (5 bases). Per germline, CDR1 KGHSH and CDR2 LQKENI. The V and J ends lost 2 bases and 4 bases respectively, with 26 bases between them. The CDR3 covers 19 residues. This chain's CDR3 is CASSPRGTDPGGRGTEAFF. CDR3 bases: TGTGCCAGCTCACCAAGAGGGACCGATCCGGGGGGTCGGGGCACTGAAGCTTTCTTT. Full variable domain (remainder filled in from reference TRBV18 and TRBJ1-1): NAGVMQNPRHLVRRRGQEARLRCSPMKGHSHVYWYRQLPEEGLKFMVYLQKENIIDESGMPKERFSAEFPKEGPSILRIQQVVRGDSAAYFCASSPRGTDPGGRGTEAFFGQGTRLTVV.

The V and J genes are TRBV29-1 and TRBJ1-4, with D perhaps matching TRBD1 (6 bases). Trimming cost V 4 bases and J 8 bases, with 20 bases left between them. Germline lookup yields CDR1 SQVTM and CDR2 ANQGSEA. This CDR3 has 15 residues. Here the CDR3 reads CSVGTDGLPEEKLFF. In nucleotides, the CDR3 is TGCAGCGTTGGGACAGACGGTCTCCCTGAGGAAAAACTGTTTTTT.

The chain employs TRBV28 and TRBJ2-7, with 11 bases lining up with TRBD2. V lost 9 bases, J lost 4 bases, and 8 bases stayed unmatched. The CDR3 has 14 residues. From germline, CDR1 is MDHEN and CDR2 SYDVKM. The CDR3, as DNA: TGTGCCAGTGCCCTAGCGGGAGGTCGATACGAGCAGTACTTC. Amino acid sequence: CASALAGGRYEQYF.

This clonotype was detected only once. The chain combines TRBV19 with TRBJ1-5, with TRBD1 matching over 8 bases. In germline, CDR1 is LNHDA, CDR2 SQIVND (reference sequence). Germline trimming cut 0 bases from V and 4 bases from J; bases unmatched to any gene: 8. The CDR3 is made up of 17 amino acids. DNA of the CDR3: TGTGCCAGTAGTATAGAAACCCCGGGACAGGTGAATCAGCCCCAGCATTTT. Residues: CASSIETPGQVNQPQHF.

The V call is TRBV28, the J call TRBJ1-1; weak D call: TRBD1 (6 bases). CDR1 is MDHEN, CDR2 SYDVKM, per germline. CDR3 size: 14 residues. V was clipped by 2 bases and J by 4 bases, with 11 bases between them. Written as DNA, the CDR3 is TGTGCCAGCAGTTTACGGGGGGCTGGCACTGAAGCTTTCTTT. Its translation: CASSLRGAGTEAFF.

The J gene is TRBJ2-1, the V gene TRBV28, with D perhaps matching TRBD2 (6 bases). Germline V gene lookup returns CDR1 MDHEN and CDR2 SYDVKM. V gave up 5 bases and J gave up 6 bases, with 14 bases separating them. This CDR3 has 14 residues. CDR3 in DNA: TGTGCCAGCAGTCTCGGGCGGGGAGGCAATGAGCAGTTCTTC. Translating it yields CASSLGRGGNEQFF.

The V gene is TRBV30, the J gene TRBJ1-2; D call uncertain. From germline, CDR1 is GTSNPN and CDR2 SVGIG (reference sequence). CDR3 length: 11 residues. V was cut by 5 bases and J by 4 bases, with 8 bases left in between. The CDR3: CAWERFYGYTF. In DNA form, the CDR3 reads TGTGCCTGGGAGAGGTTCTATGGCTACACCTTC.

The chain combines TRBV30 with TRBJ2-7; D is ambiguous. The CDR3 consists of 15 residues. Between the trimmed V and J ends, which lost 3 bases and 4 bases, there was a span of 19 bases. In germline, CDR1 is GTSNPN, CDR2 SVGIG (reference sequence). CDR3: CAWSRPSPLGYEQYF. The CDR3 DNA reads as TGTGCCTGGAGCCGCCCGAGCCCCCTCGGGTACGAGCAGTACTTC.

The V gene is TRBV5-1, the J gene TRBJ1-5; D is unclear. The length of the CDR3 is 14 residues. Trimming removed 0 bases from V and 7 bases from J, with 11 bases in between. Per germline, CDR1 SGHRS and CDR2 YFSETQ. CDR3 bases: TGCGCCAGCAGCTTGGATGGGGTAGGACAGCCCCAGCATTTT. Amino acids: CASSLDGVGQPQHF.

The chain recombines TRBV6-5 with TRBJ1-2; D not certain. Germline V gives CDR1 MNHEY, CDR2 SVGAGI. This CDR3 has 14 amino acids. The V gene lost 6 bases and the J gene lost 4 bases, with 15 bases spanning the gap. For the CDR3, the DNA is TGTGCCAGCAGAACCCCGACGGGCGCCTATGGCTACACCTTC. Translating gives CASRTPTGAYGYTF.

The chain has TRBV19 and TRBJ2-7, with 8 bases identical to TRBD1. There are 15 residues in the CDR3. CDR1 LNHDA and CDR2 SQIVND come from the germline V gene (reference sequence). V lost 5 bases and J lost 3; bases outside the gene matches: 9. DNA of the CDR3: TGTGCCAGTAGTGTGGGACAGGTCCCCCACTACGAGCAGTACTTC. Amino acid sequence: CASSVGQVPHYEQYF.

V and J are TRBV27 and TRBJ1-2; D gene uncertain. The CDR3 loop spans 14 amino acids. CDR1 MNHEY and CDR2 SMNVEV come from the germline V gene (reference sequence). V was shortened by 3 bases and J by 8 bases, with 16 bases between the two germline ends. CDR3 region: CASSFGDARGGYTF. CDR3 DNA sequence: TGTGCCAGCAGTTTCGGGGATGCGCGAGGAGGCTACACCTTC.

The chain uses TRBV13 and TRBJ2-7; the match to TRBD1 covers 8 bases. The germline V gene has CDR1 PRHDT and CDR2 FYEKMQ (reference sequence). The CDR3 spans 15 residues. V lost 5 bases to trimming and J lost 6 bases; unmatched junction nucleotides: 12. For the CDR3, the DNA is TGTGCCAGCAGCCCGCGGACAGGGAGGTATAGCGAGCAGTACTTC. Its protein product is CASSPRTGRYSEQYF.

The chain is built from TRBV2 and TRBJ1-5; 9 bases are shared with TRBD1. Germline V gives CDR1 SNHLY, CDR2 FYNNEI. The CDR3 is 13 residues long. With V trimmed by 8 bases and J by 6 bases, 5 bases remained unmatched. The CDR3 coding sequence is TGTGCCAGCGCTGGGACAGGGACTCAGCCCCAGCATTTT. Translated, it gives CASAGTGTQPQHF.

The V gene is TRBV20-1, the J gene TRBJ2-1; 7 positions match TRBD2. This CDR3 comprises 16 residues. J gave up 7 bases and V 6 bases, and 18 bases lay outside the gene matches. Germline loops: CDR1 DFQATT, CDR2 SNEGSKA (reference sequence). The CDR3 spells CSALRDLAAGGNEQFF. For the CDR3, the DNA is TGCAGTGCCCTGAGGGATCTAGCGGCCGGGGGGAATGAGCAGTTCTTC.

V gene TRBV6-1 combines with J gene TRBJ1-3; the match to TRBD1 covers 7 bases. Germline trimming cut 5 bases from V and 0 bases from J; bases unmatched to any gene: 7. Per the germline V gene, CDR1 is MNHNS and CDR2 is SASEGT. The CDR3 contains 16 residues. This chain's CDR3 is CASSQSRDSSGNTIYF. CDR3 DNA sequence: TGTGCCAGCAGTCAATCTAGGGACAGCTCTGGAAACACCATATATTTT.

The gene calls are TRBV20-1 and TRBJ1-3; weak D call: TRBD1 (5 bases). V shed 6 bases and J shed 0 bases, with 12 bases lying between them. The CDR3 extends over 14 amino acids. The germline V gene encodes CDR1 DFQATT and CDR2 SNEGSKA (reference sequence). The CDR3 reads CSAPDSSSGNTIYF. In DNA form, the CDR3 reads TGCAGTGCCCCAGACAGCAGCTCTGGAAACACCATATATTTT.

The chain combines TRBV6-5 with TRBJ1-5; 7 bases align to TRBD1. The CDR3 covers 14 residues. Germline trimming cut 6 bases from V and 3 bases from J; bases unmatched to any gene: 5. Germline V lookup: CDR1 MNHEY, CDR2 SVGAGI. The CDR3 DNA sequence: TGTGCCAGCAGCCGCGGGACAGACAATCAGCCCCAGCATTTT. Translation: CASSRGTDNQPQHF.

This clonotype has only one observation. The chain is built from TRBV10-3 and TRBJ1-4; 10 nucleotides match TRBD1. From germline, CDR1 is ENHRY and CDR2 SYGVKD. The CDR3 totals 14 residues. After removal of 3 bases from V and 7 bases from J, the junction contained 2 bases not matched to a gene. The CDR3 here is CAISEGTGAEKLFF. CDR3 coding DNA: TGTGCCATCAGTGAAGGGACAGGGGCTGAAAAACTGTTTTTT.

V is TRBV3-1 and J is TRBJ2-6; D possibly uses TRBD1 or TRBD2 (5 bases each). V was clipped by 3 bases and J by 4 bases, with 19 bases between them. The CDR3 covers 18 residues. Germline V gene lookup returns CDR1 LGHDT and CDR2 YNNKEL (reference sequence). The CDR3 DNA sequence: TGTGCCAGCAGCCATGCAACCGGGACCTCGGGGGGGGCCAACGTCCTGACTTTC. This gives the protein CASSHATGTSGGANVLTF.

The chain recombines TRBV6-1 with TRBJ2-3; TRBD2 matches at 7 bases. There are 15 residues in the CDR3. Looked up from germline, CDR1 is MNHNS and CDR2 is SASEGT. V shed 6 bases, J shed 4 bases, and the junction held 10 bases outside the gene matches. CDR3 sequence reads: CASSRASGGPDTQYF. The CDR3 bases are TGTGCCAGCAGCCGGGCTAGCGGAGGTCCAGATACGCAGTATTTT.

The chain couples TRBV20-1 to TRBJ1-3; D is unclear. Germline CDR1 DFQATT, CDR2 SNEGSKA (reference sequence). The V and J ends lost 2 bases and 2 bases respectively, with 13 bases between them. This CDR3 is built from 15 residues. The CDR3 nucleotides read TGCAGTGCTAGACGGCTCGACTCTGCTGGAAACACCATATATTTT. Its protein product is CSARRLDSAGNTIYF.

The chain has TRBV29-1 and TRBJ2-7; tentatively, D is TRBD1 (5 bases). V lost 6 bases to trimming and J lost 6 bases, with 12 bases between them. The CDR3 covers 11 residues. Germline CDR1 SQVTM, CDR2 ANQGSEA. The DNA for the CDR3 is TGCAGCGTATCATGGGGCGGCGAGCAGTACTTC. Translated: CSVSWGGEQYF.